Listed below are T cell receptor beta chains from one sample, sequenced in a study of blood T cell repertoires in COVID-19. The data were produced by immunoSEQ multiplex PCR, yet TCRdb's version contains in-frame clones alone and is incomplete. The sample records some 230,000 clones, roughly four fifths being singletons. The sequencing sample was made of peripheral blood. These receptors came from a woman older than 75 with COVID-19, enrolled during active disease. Each CDR3 is given with its conserved first and last residue. The D gene is left open where the match is weak. Not every row has a clone size; where given, it reads once, few, many or a size class.

V: TRBV18
J: TRBJ2-5
D: -
size: -
CDR3: CASSEGGETQYF
DNA: TGTGCCAGCTCAGAAGGAGGAGAGACCCAGTACTTC

V: TRBV5-1
J: TRBJ1-1
D: TRBD1
size: -
CDR3: CASSLQGYTEAFF
DNA: TGCGCCAGCAGCTTACAGGGGTACACTGAAGCTTTCTTT

V: TRBV10-3
J: TRBJ1-1
D: TRBD1
size: few
CDR3: CAISERSGGLNTEAFF
DNA: TGTGCCATCAGTGAGAGGTCAGGGGGCCTGAACACTGAAGCTTTCTTT

V: TRBV7-8
J: TRBJ2-7
D: -
size: few
CDR3: CASSLALGLGSYEQYF
DNA: TGTGCCAGCAGCTTAGCGCTCGGGTTGGGCTCCTACGAGCAGTACTTC

V: TRBV4-2
J: TRBJ2-7
D: TRBD2
size: -
CDR3: CASSQAGTSGYEQYF
DNA: TGTGCCAGCAGCCAAGCGGGGACTAGCGGCTACGAGCAGTACTTC

V: TRBV5-1
J: TRBJ2-7
D: TRBD2
size: -
CDR3: CASCLGTSGRGDEQYF
DNA: TGCGCCAGCTGCTTAGGGACTAGCGGGAGGGGCGACGAGCAGTACTTC

V: TRBV7-2
J: TRBJ2-1
D: TRBD2
size: -
CDR3: CASSVAGNALNEQFF
DNA: TGTGCCAGCTCAGTAGCGGGAAATGCTTTGAATGAGCAGTTCTTC

V: TRBV28
J: TRBJ1-1
D: TRBD1
size: -
CDR3: CASSRDRAEAFF
DNA: TGTGCCAGCAGTCGGGACAGAGCAGAAGCTTTCTTT

V: TRBV7-6
J: TRBJ2-2
D: TRBD1
size: -
CDR3: CASSSPGQGRGEYGGELFF
DNA: TGTGCCAGCAGTTCACCGGGACAGGGGAGAGGGGAGTACGGCGGGGAGCTGTTTTTT

V: TRBV19
J: TRBJ1-3
D: TRBD1
size: few
CDR3: CASSTPPGQGGNTIYF
DNA: TGTGCCAGTAGTACCCCACCGGGACAGGGTGGAAACACCATATATTTT